This T cell receptor (beta chain) was identified in a study of T cell changes during pregnancy in multiple sclerosis. V gave up 3 bases and J gave up 4 bases; unmatched junction bases: 6. Per germline, CDR1 ENHRY and CDR2 SYGVKD. The CDR3 length is 15 residues. Only in-frame clones appear in the TCRdb table, and some are missing; sequencing was by immunoSEQ multiplex PCR. The data show around 40,000 clones, 92% seen once. The receptor's source is a female donor with multiple sclerosis, enrolled in a pregnancy study. This material consisted of CD8+ T cells from peripheral blood mononuclear cells, taken in the third trimester of pregnancy. The J gene is TRBJ2-7, the V gene TRBV10-3, with 10 bases identical to TRBD1. CDR3 DNA sequence: TGTGCCATCAGTGAACCCGGGACAGGGGAGTACGAGCAGTACTTC. This encodes CAISEPGTGEYEQYF.